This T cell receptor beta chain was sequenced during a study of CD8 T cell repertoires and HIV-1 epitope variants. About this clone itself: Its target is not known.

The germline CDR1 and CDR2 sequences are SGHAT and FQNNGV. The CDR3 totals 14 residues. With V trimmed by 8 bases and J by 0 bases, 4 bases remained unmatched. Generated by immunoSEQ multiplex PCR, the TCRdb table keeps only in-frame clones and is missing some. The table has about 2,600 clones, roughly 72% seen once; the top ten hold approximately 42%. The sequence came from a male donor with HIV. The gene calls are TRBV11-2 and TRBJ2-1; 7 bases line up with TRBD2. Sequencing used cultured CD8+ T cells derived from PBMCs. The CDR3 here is CASGSGGSYNEQFF. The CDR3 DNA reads TGTGCCAGCGGCTCGGGGGGCTCCTACAATGAGCAGTTCTTC.